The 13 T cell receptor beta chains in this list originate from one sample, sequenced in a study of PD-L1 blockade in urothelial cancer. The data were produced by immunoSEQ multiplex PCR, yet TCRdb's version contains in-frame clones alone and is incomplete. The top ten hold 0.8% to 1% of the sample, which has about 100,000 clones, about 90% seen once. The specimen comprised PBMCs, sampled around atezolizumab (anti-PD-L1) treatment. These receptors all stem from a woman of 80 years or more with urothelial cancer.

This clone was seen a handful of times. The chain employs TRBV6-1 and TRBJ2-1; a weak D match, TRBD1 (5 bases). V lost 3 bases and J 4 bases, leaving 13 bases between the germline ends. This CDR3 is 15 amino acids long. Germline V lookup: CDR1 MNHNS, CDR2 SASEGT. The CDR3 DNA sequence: TGTGCCAGCAGTGATCAGGGCCAACTTTACAATGAGCAGTTCTTC. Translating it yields CASSDQGQLYNEQFF.

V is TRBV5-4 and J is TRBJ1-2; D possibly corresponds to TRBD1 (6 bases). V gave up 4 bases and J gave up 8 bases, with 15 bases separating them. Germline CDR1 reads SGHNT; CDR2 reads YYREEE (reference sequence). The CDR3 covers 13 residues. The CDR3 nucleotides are TGTGCCAGCAGCCGACAGGACTTGGGAGGCTACACCTTC. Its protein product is CASSRQDLGGYTF.

The CDR3 spells CASSYAPKAGATYEQYF. The DNA for the CDR3 is TGTGCCAGCAGTTACGCCCCAAAAGCGGGAGCTACCTACGAGCAGTACTTC. The V gene is TRBV6-7, the J gene TRBJ2-7; 8 nucleotides line up with TRBD2. TRBV6-7 is an ORF, with its function uncertain. The length of the CDR3 is 17 residues. V trimming: 2 bases; J trimming: 2 bases; junction bases outside the gene matches: 11.

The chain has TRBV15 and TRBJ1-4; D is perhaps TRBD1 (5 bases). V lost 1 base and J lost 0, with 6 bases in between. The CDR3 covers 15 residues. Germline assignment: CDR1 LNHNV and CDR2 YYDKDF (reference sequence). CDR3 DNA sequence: TGTGCCACCAGCAGAGCACAGGCAACTAATGAAAAACTGTTTTTT. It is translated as CATSRAQATNEKLFF.

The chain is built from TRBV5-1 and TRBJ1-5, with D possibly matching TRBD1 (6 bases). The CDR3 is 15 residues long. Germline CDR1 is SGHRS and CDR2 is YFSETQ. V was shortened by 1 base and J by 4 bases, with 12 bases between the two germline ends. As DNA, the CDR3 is TGCGCCAGCAGCTTGTCAGGGGCACTAAATCAGCCCCAGCATTTT. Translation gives CASSLSGALNQPQHF.

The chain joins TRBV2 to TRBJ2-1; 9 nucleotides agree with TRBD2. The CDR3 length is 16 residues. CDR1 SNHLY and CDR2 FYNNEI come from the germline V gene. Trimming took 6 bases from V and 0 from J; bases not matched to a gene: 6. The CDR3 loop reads CASRGLAGSSYNEQFF. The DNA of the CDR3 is TGTGCCAGCAGGGGGCTAGCGGGGAGCTCCTACAATGAGCAGTTCTTC.

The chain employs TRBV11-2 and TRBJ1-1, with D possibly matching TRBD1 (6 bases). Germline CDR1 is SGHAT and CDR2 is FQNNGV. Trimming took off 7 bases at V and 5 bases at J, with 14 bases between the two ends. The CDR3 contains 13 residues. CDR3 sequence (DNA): TGTGCCAGCACCCGAGACAGGATAACTGAAGCTTTCTTT. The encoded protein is CASTRDRITEAFF.

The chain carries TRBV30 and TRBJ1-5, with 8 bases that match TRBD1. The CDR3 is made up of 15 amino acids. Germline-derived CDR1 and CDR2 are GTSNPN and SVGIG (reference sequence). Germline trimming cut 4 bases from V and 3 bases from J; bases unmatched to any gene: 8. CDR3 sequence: CAWNTGQVTNQPQHF. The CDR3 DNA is TGTGCCTGGAACACGGGACAGGTCACCAATCAGCCCCAGCATTTT.

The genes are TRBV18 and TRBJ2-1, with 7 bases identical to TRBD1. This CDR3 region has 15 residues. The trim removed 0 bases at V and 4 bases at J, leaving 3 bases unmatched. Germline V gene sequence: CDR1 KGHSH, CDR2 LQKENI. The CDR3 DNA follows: TGTGCCAGCTCACCACCGAGGACAGGTTACAATGAGCAGTTCTTC. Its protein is CASSPPRTGYNEQFF. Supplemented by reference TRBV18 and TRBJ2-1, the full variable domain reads NAGVMQNPRHLVRRRGQEARLRCSPMKGHSHVYWYRQLPEEGLKFMVYLQKENIIDESGMPKERFSAEFPKEGPSILRIQQVVRGDSAAYFCASSPPRTGYNEQFFGPGTRLTVL.

The CDR3 bases are TGTGCCAGCAGTACACAGGGGATTGCCAAAAACATTCAGTACTTC. It is translated as CASSTQGIAKNIQYF. The chain uses TRBV28 and TRBJ2-4, with 7 bases that match TRBD1. CDR1 is MDHEN, CDR2 SYDVKM, per germline. This CDR3 has 15 residues. V lost 5 bases to trimming and J lost 1 base; unmatched junction nucleotides: 5.

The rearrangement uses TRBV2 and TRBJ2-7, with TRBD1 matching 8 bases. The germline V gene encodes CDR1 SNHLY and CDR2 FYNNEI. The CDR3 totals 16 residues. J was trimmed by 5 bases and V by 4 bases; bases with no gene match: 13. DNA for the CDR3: TGTGCCAGCAGTGGAACTGGGACAGGTTCATCCCACGAGCAGTACTTC. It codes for CASSGTGTGSSHEQYF.

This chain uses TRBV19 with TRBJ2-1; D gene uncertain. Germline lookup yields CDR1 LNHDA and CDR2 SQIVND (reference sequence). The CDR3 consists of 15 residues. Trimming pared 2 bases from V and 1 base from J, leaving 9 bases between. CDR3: CASSINTLSYNEQFF. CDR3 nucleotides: TGTGCCAGTAGTATAAATACATTATCCTACAATGAGCAGTTCTTC.

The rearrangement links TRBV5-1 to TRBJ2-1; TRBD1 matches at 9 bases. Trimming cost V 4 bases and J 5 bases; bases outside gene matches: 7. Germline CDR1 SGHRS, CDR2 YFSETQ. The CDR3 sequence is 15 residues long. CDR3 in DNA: TGCGCCAGCAGCCGGACAGGGGCCCCGGACAATGAGCAGTTCTTC. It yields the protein CASSRTGAPDNEQFF.